This paragraph reports one T cell receptor (beta chain). No DNA is shown, since the ends of the CDR3 on it are uncertain; the CDR3 is the one TCRdb lists. In the authors' workflow: Researchers report that nucleated cell counts were estimated from reference gene primer amplification. Clones were sequenced by immunoSEQ multiplex PCR, and TCRdb holds only the in-frame ones, with some missing. V, J and clone size were drawn from that table, and D and trimming were deduced from the DNA. The profile covers about 170,000 clones, with approximately 90% appearing a single time and approximately 5% taken by the ten largest. While infection was still active, Seattle patients were enrolled and then followed longitudinally. Germline values: CDR1 SGHRS, CDR2 YFSETQ. The CDR3 adds up to 15 amino acids, both ends counted. This record belongs to a study of blood T cell repertoires in COVID-19.

This TCR was recovered from a man younger than 30 with COVID-19, enrolled during active disease. The chain has TRBV5-1 and TRBJ1-1; the D call in the table, TRBD1, was not verified against the DNA. Sequenced input: peripheral blood. CDR3 region: CASSQWGQGNTEAFF.